The rows below give T cell receptor beta chains drawn from one sample of a study of T cell repertoires in cytomegalovirus infection. Their antigen targets remain unknown. MiXCR, applied by TCRdb to the reads, yields one record per CDR3 protein. The sample records 400,000 to 600,000 distinct CDR3 sequences, about 39% being singletons. The material was cultured PBMCs, obtained from culture after CMV antigen stimulation. Receptors were obtained from a human donor in good health (CMV status not recorded). Some clones in this sample may be carry-over from other donors' samples. CDR3s include the opening cysteine and the closing phenylalanine or tryptophan. Fields, in order: J gene, clone size, V gene, D gene, CDR3 DNA, CDR3 protein. D genes are given only for firm matches. Part of the rows lack a size; the others show once, few, many or a class for expanded clones.

j_call: TRBJ2-3
clone_size: many
v_call: TRBV7-2
d_call: NA
cdr3_nt: TGTGCCAGCAGCTTGTATGGGATAGAAGATACGCAGTATTTT
cdr3_aa: CASSLYGIEDTQYF

j_call: TRBJ2-7
clone_size: few
v_call: TRBV20-1
d_call: NA
cdr3_nt: TGCAGTGCTGCAACAGAATGGGGCTACCAGCAGTACTTC
cdr3_aa: CSAATEWGYQQYF

j_call: TRBJ2-5
clone_size: NA
v_call: TRBV6-1
d_call: NA
cdr3_nt: TGTGCCAGCAGCCACCGCCCAGGGGAGACCCAGTACTTC
cdr3_aa: CASSHRPGETQYF

j_call: TRBJ2-5
clone_size: NA
v_call: TRBV29-1
d_call: TRBD2
cdr3_nt: TGCAGCGTTAAGGGACTAGCGGGAAGAGAGACCCAGTACTTC
cdr3_aa: CSVKGLAGRETQYF

j_call: TRBJ2-3
clone_size: few
v_call: TRBV6-2/TRBV6-3
d_call: TRBD1
cdr3_nt: TGTGCCAGCAGTTACAGGCAGGGGGAAGGAACAGATACGCAGTATTTT
cdr3_aa: CASSYRQGEGTDTQYF

j_call: TRBJ2-7
clone_size: NA
v_call: TRBV7-9
d_call: TRBD1
cdr3_nt: TGTGCCAGCAGCTCTGAGTACCGGGACAGGGGCTACGAGCAGTACTTC
cdr3_aa: CASSSEYRDRGYEQYF

j_call: TRBJ2-3
clone_size: NA
v_call: TRBV7-9
d_call: NA
cdr3_nt: TGTGCCAGCAGCCCGACAGGGACTAACACAGATACGCAGTATTTT
cdr3_aa: CASSPTGTNTDTQYF

j_call: TRBJ1-6
clone_size: few
v_call: TRBV7-6
d_call: TRBD1
cdr3_nt: TGTGCCAGCAGCAACCCACAGGGGGGATATAATTCACCCCTCCACTTT
cdr3_aa: CASSNPQGGYNSPLHF

j_call: TRBJ1-3
clone_size: NA
v_call: TRBV7-2
d_call: NA
cdr3_nt: TGTGCCAGCAGCCCTCACTCTGGAAACACCATATATTTT
cdr3_aa: CASSPHSGNTIYF

j_call: TRBJ2-2
clone_size: NA
v_call: TRBV12-3/TRBV12-4
d_call: TRBD2
cdr3_nt: TGTGCCAGCAGTTACTCCGGGACTATGAACACCGGGGAGCTGTTTTTT
cdr3_aa: CASSYSGTMNTGELFF

j_call: TRBJ2-7
clone_size: NA
v_call: TRBV30
d_call: NA
cdr3_nt: TGTGCCTGGAGTGCTTTCAACTACGAGCAGTACTTC
cdr3_aa: CAWSAFNYEQYF

j_call: TRBJ2-4
clone_size: NA
v_call: TRBV10-3
d_call: TRBD2
cdr3_nt: TGTGCCTCGGGGGGGGAGGCCAAAAACATTCAGTACTTC
cdr3_aa: CASGGEAKNIQYF

j_call: TRBJ2-3
clone_size: once
v_call: TRBV10-3
d_call: TRBD1
cdr3_nt: TGTGCCATCAGTGAGCCTGGACAGGGCACAGATACGCAGTATTTT
cdr3_aa: CAISEPGQGTDTQYF

j_call: TRBJ1-2
clone_size: NA
v_call: TRBV20-1
d_call: NA
cdr3_nt: TGCAGTGCTGGGGGAAAGGGGGGGAGCTATGGCTACACCTTC
cdr3_aa: CSAGGKGGSYGYTF

j_call: TRBJ2-7
clone_size: once
v_call: TRBV6-6
d_call: NA
cdr3_nt: TGTGCCAGCAGTTACTCTAGGACATTGTACGAGCAGTACTTC
cdr3_aa: CASSYSRTLYEQYF

j_call: TRBJ2-7
clone_size: NA
v_call: TRBV12-3/TRBV12-4
d_call: TRBD2
cdr3_nt: TGTGCCAGCAGTCCTAGCGGTCCCAGGTCCTACGAGCAGTACTTC
cdr3_aa: CASSPSGPRSYEQYF

j_call: TRBJ1-3
clone_size: NA
v_call: TRBV7-2
d_call: NA
cdr3_nt: TGTGCCAGCAGCTTAGTACCTACCTGGGGAAACACCATATATTTT
cdr3_aa: CASSLVPTWGNTIYF

j_call: TRBJ2-1
clone_size: NA
v_call: TRBV6-5
d_call: NA
cdr3_nt: TGTGCCAGCAGAAAACCGGGACTCCACAATGAGCAGTTCTTC
cdr3_aa: CASRKPGLHNEQFF

j_call: TRBJ2-7
clone_size: NA
v_call: TRBV18
d_call: NA
cdr3_nt: TGTGCCAGCTCACCTACAGTTTCTTCCTACGAGCAGTACTTC
cdr3_aa: CASSPTVSSYEQYF

j_call: TRBJ1-3
clone_size: NA
v_call: TRBV4-1
d_call: TRBD1
cdr3_nt: TGCGCCAGCAGCCCCGGGACAGGGGGCCTCCCGCCTGGAAACACCATATATTTT
cdr3_aa: CASSPGTGGLPPGNTIYF

j_call: TRBJ2-5
clone_size: NA
v_call: TRBV11-2
d_call: TRBD2
cdr3_nt: TGTGCCAGCAGCACCCGAACTAGCGGGAGTTACCAAGAGACCCAGTACTTC
cdr3_aa: CASSTRTSGSYQETQYF

j_call: TRBJ1-2
clone_size: NA
v_call: TRBV7-6
d_call: NA
cdr3_nt: TGTGCCAGCACCACGGACGGGGCCTATGGCTACACCTTC
cdr3_aa: CASTTDGAYGYTF

j_call: TRBJ2-4
clone_size: many
v_call: TRBV7-2
d_call: NA
cdr3_nt: TGTGCCAGCAGCTTTGTTAGCGGAGACATTCAGTACTTC
cdr3_aa: CASSFVSGDIQYF

j_call: TRBJ2-1
clone_size: few
v_call: TRBV11-2
d_call: NA
cdr3_nt: TGTGCCAGCAGCTTAGTCCACTACAATGAGCAGTTCTTC
cdr3_aa: CASSLVHYNEQFF

j_call: TRBJ2-5
clone_size: NA
v_call: TRBV6-9
d_call: NA
cdr3_nt: TGTGCCAGCAGTTTCCAGGGCATGGAGACCCAGTACTTC
cdr3_aa: CASSFQGMETQYF

j_call: TRBJ2-2
clone_size: few
v_call: TRBV7-2
d_call: NA
cdr3_nt: TGTGCCAGCAGCTGCCCGGAGCTGTTTTTT
cdr3_aa: CASSCPELFF

j_call: TRBJ1-2
clone_size: NA
v_call: TRBV7-2
d_call: NA
cdr3_nt: TGTGCCAGCAGCCCCACGGGGCTGGCGGGCTACACCTTC
cdr3_aa: CASSPTGLAGYTF

j_call: TRBJ2-4
clone_size: NA
v_call: TRBV7-2
d_call: NA
cdr3_nt: TGTGCCAGCAGCTTAGTTGGGTGGGAAAACATTCAGTACTTC
cdr3_aa: CASSLVGWENIQYF

j_call: TRBJ1-1
clone_size: few
v_call: TRBV7-2
d_call: NA
cdr3_nt: TGTGCCAGCAGCCGTAGATTGAACACTGAAGCTTTCTTT
cdr3_aa: CASSRRLNTEAFF

j_call: TRBJ1-2
clone_size: few
v_call: TRBV7-9
d_call: NA
cdr3_nt: TGTGCCAGCAGCTTATTTGCGGCGTCGGGCTACACCTTC
cdr3_aa: CASSLFAASGYTF

j_call: TRBJ2-2
clone_size: few
v_call: TRBV4-1
d_call: NA
cdr3_nt: TGCGCCAGCAGCCAAGCGTTCGCTAGGGGGGCCGGGGAGCTGTTTTTT
cdr3_aa: CASSQAFARGAGELFF

j_call: TRBJ2-7
clone_size: many
v_call: TRBV7-6
d_call: NA
cdr3_nt: TGTGCCAGCAGCTACCCGGGACTCCTTTCCGAGCAGTACTTC
cdr3_aa: CASSYPGLLSEQYF